What follows describes a single T cell receptor beta chain. Its specificity is not known. Every isolated RNA sample was fully reverse transcribed, so sequencing captured expressed TCRB transcripts. Measured with immunoSEQ multiplex PCR; TCRdb has only the in-frame clones, and not every one. The sample comprises 140,000 or so clones, roughly 10% of which are singletons, and 1% to 1.5% rests with the top ten. This sample was taken from a study of beta chain features in type 1 diabetes. Study-wide findings and caveats: Researchers reported that naive, central memory and Treg TCRB repertoires appeared more similar in patients than in healthy donors.

V was pared by 0 bases and J by 4 bases, with 8 bases between. CDR3 length: 13 amino acids. The germline V gene encodes CDR1 SGDLS and CDR2 YYNGEE. CD4+ naive, central memory, regulatory and stem cell-like memory cells were sorted via CD45RO/CCR7/CD25/CD127/CD95/CD27. Sequencing was done on a sample of naive CD4+ T cells from blood. The source is a man younger than 35 in good health. V usage is TRBV9 and J usage is TRBJ2-7; a possible D gene is TRBD2 (5 bases). For the CDR3, the DNA is TGTGCCAGCAGCGTAGATGGCGGGTACGAGCAGTACTTC. Amino acid sequence: CASSVDGGYEQYF.